This is a list of T cell receptor beta chains from one sample in a study of blood T cells in healthy people across ages. One entry per CDR3 protein, called by TCRdb with MiXCR from the 5' RACE reads. The sample has more than 1,400,000 distinct CDR3 sequences; 40% to 50% are singletons. Source material: blood. The receptor set was obtained from a woman between 18 and 30 years old in good health. CDR3s include the opening cysteine and the closing phenylalanine or tryptophan. The D gene is left open where the match is weak. Rows give clone size only sometimes, using once, few, many, or a class for an expanded clone.

>-|-|TRBV5-1|14|TRBJ2-5
TGCGCCAGCAGCTGGGGCTCCTACCAAGAGACCCAGTACTTC
CASSWGSYQETQYF
>TRBD1|-|TRBV28|16|TRBJ2-7
TGTGCCAGCAGTTTGCCCAACAGGGGAGAAAGCTACGAGCAGTACTTC
CASSLPNRGESYEQYF
>-|-|TRBV4-2|14|TRBJ1-2
TGTGCCAGCAGCCAAGAGGGGAACTGGTATGGCTACACCTTC
CASSQEGNWYGYTF
>TRBD1|few|TRBV4-1|15|TRBJ2-3
TGCGCCAGCAGACAGGGGCCGAGGGGCACAGATACGCAGTATTTT
CASRQGPRGTDTQYF
>-|few|TRBV6-1|16|TRBJ2-1
TGTGCCAGCACCCCCAACTACGGGAGCTCCTACAATGAGCAGTTCTTC
CASTPNYGSSYNEQFF
>-|-|TRBV20-1|14|TRBJ1-2
TGCAGTGCTAGAGTGCCGGGGACTAACTATGGCTACACCTTC
CSARVPGTNYGYTF
>-|-|TRBV12-3/TRBV12-4|13|TRBJ1-2
TGTGCCAGCAGCACGGGATCTTGGAATGACTACACCTTC
CASSTGSWNDYTF
>TRBD2|-|TRBV11-3|16|TRBJ2-2
TGTGCCAGCAGCTCGGGGACTAGCGAGAACACCGGGGAGCTGTTTTTT
CASSSGTSENTGELFF
>-|-|TRBV2|13|TRBJ1-2
TGTGCCAGCCCCCAGAGGGGGATCTATGGCTACACCTTC
CASPQRGIYGYTF
>-|-|TRBV12-5|14|TRBJ2-3
TGTGCTAGTGGTTCGGAGGGTCACACAGATACGCAGTATTTT
CASGSEGHTDTQYF
>TRBD2|-|TRBV5-1|16|TRBJ2-1
TGCGCCAGCAGCTTGCTCTCAGCGGGAGGGCCCAATGAGCAGTTCTTC
CASSLLSAGGPNEQFF
>TRBD1|once|TRBV28|14|TRBJ1-5
TGTGCCAGCAGGACCGGACAGGGGTGGTGGCCCCAGCATTTT
CASRTGQGWWPQHF
>TRBD2|few|TRBV4-1|13|TRBJ2-7
TGCGCCAGCAGCCAAGACGGGAGGTGGCTCCAGTACTTC
CASSQDGRWLQYF
>-|-|TRBV5-1|16|TRBJ2-1
TGCGCCAGCAGCTTGGCCATGGGGGGCGAGTCGGGCGAGCAGTTCTTC
CASSLAMGGESGEQFF
>TRBD1|few|TRBV4-1|16|TRBJ2-7
TGCGCCAGCAGCCAGTCGACAGGGGGCGCTTCCTACGAGCAGTACTTC
CASSQSTGGASYEQYF
>TRBD2|-|TRBV5-5|15|TRBJ2-7
TGTGCCAGCAGCTTTTTACTAGCGGGGAACTACGAGCAGTACTTC
CASSFLLAGNYEQYF
>TRBD1|-|TRBV12-3/TRBV12-4|14|TRBJ1-6
TGTGCCAGCACCCTGGACAGGAATAATTCACCCCTCCACTTT
CASTLDRNNSPLHF
>-|-|TRBV12-1|18|TRBJ1-4
TGTGCCAGCAGCCATTTGCGGCTCGACAGGGCAGGGAGTGAAAAACTGTTTTTT
CASSHLRLDRAGSEKLFF
>TRBD2|-|TRBV30|14|TRBJ2-3
TGTGCCTGGAGTTGGCTAGCGGGAACAGATACGCAGTATTTT
CAWSWLAGTDTQYF
>-|few|TRBV4-1|15|TRBJ2-2
TGCGCCAGCAGCCAACTCTATGCCGGTGGCGGGGAGCTGTTTTTT
CASSQLYAGGGELFF
>-|-|TRBV20-1|12|TRBJ2-5
TGCAGTGTCCCCGGGGCTGGAGAGACCCAGTACTTC
CSVPGAGETQYF
>-|few|TRBV20-1|16|TRBJ1-2
TGCAGTGCTGACGGGAATAGGACAGCGTTAATATATGGCTACACCTTC
CSADGNRTALIYGYTF
>TRBD2|-|TRBV7-2|14|TRBJ2-1
TGTGCCAGCGGACGAGCGGGAGGGCACAATGAGCAGTTCTTC
CASGRAGGHNEQFF
>-|-|TRBV29-1|13|TRBJ2-7
TGCAGCGTTCAGGTGCCTTCCTCCTACGAGCAGTACTTC
CSVQVPSSYEQYF
>TRBD2|-|TRBV7-9|14|TRBJ2-1
TGTGCCAGCAGCTTAAGGTGGGGGGGTAATGAGCAGTTCTTC
CASSLRWGGNEQFF
>TRBD1|-|TRBV10-3|13|TRBJ2-7
TGTGCCGCAAGGGACAGGGTCTACAATGAGCAGTACTTC
CAARDRVYNEQYF
>-|-|TRBV12-3/TRBV12-4|15|TRBJ1-6
TGTGCCAGCAAGGCCGGGGCTTCCCCTTGGTCACCCCTCCACTTT
CASKAGASPWSPLHF
>-|-|TRBV7-8|14|TRBJ1-2
TGTGCCAGCAGCGTGAATACAGGCGCTTATGGCTACACCTTC
CASSVNTGAYGYTF
>-|few|TRBV7-2|11|TRBJ1-2
TGTGCCAGCAGCTTCCTAAATGGCTACACCTTC
CASSFLNGYTF
>-|-|TRBV7-2|11|TRBJ2-1
TGTGCCAGCAGCTTGTACAATGAGCAGTTGTTC
CASSLYNEQLF
>TRBD2|few|TRBV25-1|15|TRBJ2-7
TGTGCCAGCAGTGGAAAGACTAGCGGGGTCTACGAGCAGTACTTC
CASSGKTSGVYEQYF
>TRBD2|-|TRBV20-1|16|TRBJ2-1
TGCAGTGCAGTGGGACTAGCGGGAGGGCAGACAAATGAGCAGTTCTTC
CSAVGLAGGQTNEQFF
>TRBD2|-|TRBV9|15|TRBJ2-2
TGTGCCAGCAGCGGGGGACTAGCGGGGGCCGGGGAGCTGTTTTTT
CASSGGLAGAGELFF
>-|few|TRBV29-1|11|TRBJ2-4
TGCAGCGTTGTTCCGGAAAACATTCAGTACTTC
CSVVPENIQYF
>-|-|TRBV9|16|TRBJ2-3
TGTGCCAGCAGCCGGGGCGGGGGCCTTAGCACAGATACGCAGTATTTT
CASSRGGGLSTDTQYF
>-|-|TRBV3-1|16|TRBJ2-7
TGTGCCAGCAGCCAAGGTTGGCAGGGGAGCCTTTACGAGCAGTACTTC
CASSQGWQGSLYEQYF
>TRBD1|-|TRBV5-6|15|TRBJ1-5
TGTGCCAGCAGCCGAAGCCAGGGGGCCTATCAGCCCCAGCATTTT
CASSRSQGAYQPQHF